Listed here are 28 T cell receptor beta chains from one sample, sequenced in a study of T-cell reconstitution after alpha-beta-depleted transplantation in children. TCRbeta library construction was performed incorporating unique molecular identifiers. Each CDR3 protein gets one entry after TCRdb re-called the PCR reads with MiXCR. The data hold around 380,000 distinct CDR3 sequences, with approximately 10% observed a single time. The specimen was PBMCs from the stem cell graft donor, collected from the stem cell graft. Source of these receptors: a human donor who donated a stem cell graft to a child with acute myeloid leukemia.

The genes are TRBV28 and TRBJ1-5; the match to TRBD1 covers 7 bases. CDR3 length: 15 residues. From germline, CDR1 is MDHEN and CDR2 SYDVKM. J lost 4 bases, V lost 6 bases, and 9 bases had no gene match. The CDR3 DNA reads TGTGCCAGCAGCCGTCCGGGACAGTTAAATCAGCCCCAGCATTTT. Protein product: CASSRPGQLNQPQHF.

This chain uses TRBV12-3 or TRBV12-4 with TRBJ1-5; a weak D match, TRBD1 (6 bases). This CDR3 contains 18 residues. V was clipped by 3 bases and J by 4 bases, with 22 bases between them. DNA of the CDR3: TGTGCCAGCAGTTTCACAGGGTTAAGTGTTGGTAGGAATCAGCCCCAGCATTTT. Translation gives CASSFTGLSVGRNQPQHF.

The rearrangement uses TRBV7-2 and TRBJ2-3; the D is unclear. This CDR3 is built from 16 residues. Germline lookup yields CDR1 SGHTA and CDR2 FQGNSA. V was clipped by 5 bases and J by 4 bases, with 19 bases between them. CDR3 sequence reads: CASSPPWVLGPDTQYF. CDR3 nucleotides: TGTGCCAGCAGCCCACCCTGGGTCCTTGGCCCAGATACGCAGTATTTT.

This clonotype occurred a few times. The rearrangement links TRBV5-1 to TRBJ2-3; D may be TRBD2 (5 bases). This CDR3 contains 14 residues. Trimming stripped 3 bases from V and 4 bases from J, with 12 bases between. CDR1 and CDR2 (germline): SGHRS, YFSETQ. CDR3 region: CASSSGRRSDTQYF. CDR3 in DNA: TGCGCCAGCAGCTCTGGGAGAAGGTCAGATACGCAGTATTTT.

This clonotype was found a few times. The chain joins TRBV5-5 to TRBJ1-2, with D possibly TRBD1 on 5 matching bases. There are 14 residues in the CDR3. Trimming left V 2 bases short and J 6 bases short, with 14 bases between. Germline lookup yields CDR1 SGHKS and CDR2 YYEKEE (reference sequence). The DNA of the CDR3 is TGTGCCAGCAGCTTCAGGGCCCAAGGAGATGGCTACACCTTC. As protein: CASSFRAQGDGYTF.

The chain links TRBV7-3 to TRBJ2-2; 9 bases fit TRBD1. Germline trimming cut 0 bases from V and 5 bases from J; bases unmatched to any gene: 4. The CDR3 has 16 residues. The germline CDR1 and CDR2 sequences are SGHTA and FQGTGA. The CDR3 sequence: CASSLTGGQGTGELFF. The CDR3 coding sequence is TGTGCCAGCAGCTTAACGGGCGGACAGGGGACCGGGGAGCTGTTTTTT.

This clonotype was picked up a small number of times. CDR3 region: CASSYAGFGDTQYF. The CDR3 region has the DNA TGTGCCAGCAGTTACGCAGGGTTCGGGGATACGCAGTATTTT. This rearrangement joins TRBV6-2 or TRBV6-3 to TRBJ2-3; D is perhaps TRBD1 (5 bases). The ends were cut back, 2 bases at V and 6 bases at J, with 12 bases in the middle. The CDR3 runs 14 residues. CDR1 and CDR2 (germline): MNHEY, SVGEGT.

The CDR3 coding sequence is TGCGCCAGCAGCCCGATCGACAGGGGGCTGGAAGATACGCAGTATTTT. Protein: CASSPIDRGLEDTQYF. The J gene is TRBJ2-3, the V gene TRBV5-1; 10 positions match TRBD1. Trimming cost V 4 bases and J 5 bases; bases outside gene matches: 10. This CDR3 is built from 16 residues. CDR1 and CDR2 from the germline V gene are SGHRS and YFSETQ.

At least ten counts were recorded for this clonotype. The J gene is TRBJ1-1, the V gene TRBV5-1; 7 nucleotides align to TRBD1. Per germline, CDR1 SGHRS and CDR2 YFSETQ. CDR3 length: 14 amino acids. V was clipped by 2 bases and J by 5 bases; unmatched bases: 6. The CDR3 bases are TGCGCCAGCAGCTTAGACAGGGCGAGGACTGAAGCTTTCTTT. It encodes CASSLDRARTEAFF. The full variable domain, with the rest looked up from reference TRBV5-1 and TRBJ1-1, is KAGVTQTPRYLIKTRGQQVTLSCSPISGHRSVSWYQQTPGQGLQFLFEYFSETQRNKGNFPGRFSGRQFSNSRSEMNVSTLELGDSALYLCASSLDRARTEAFFGQGTRLTVV.

This clonotype was observed a handful of times. The chain couples TRBV6-5 to TRBJ2-1, with TRBD1 matching 8 bases. The CDR3 has 15 residues. V lost 6 bases and J lost 10; bases outside the gene matches: 14. Germline CDR1 and CDR2: MNHEY and SVGAGI. This chain's CDR3 is CASSPLGQAKAEQFF. The CDR3 DNA is TGTGCCAGCAGCCCGTTGGGACAGGCTAAAGCAGAGCAGTTCTTC.

This clonotype was seen repeatedly, ten times or more. The chain couples TRBV6-2 or TRBV6-3 to TRBJ1-6; D unresolved. Germline V gene sequence: CDR1 MNHEY, CDR2 SVGEGT. There are 20 residues in the CDR3. V gave up 6 bases and J gave up 3 bases, with 27 bases separating them. The CDR3 reads CASSQHKLTATDIYNSPLHF. The CDR3 DNA sequence: TGTGCCAGCAGCCAACACAAGCTCACAGCGACGGATATCTATAATTCACCCCTCCACTTT.

This clonotype was seen a few times. CDR3 protein: CAISASGRAADTQYF. CDR3 DNA: TGTGCCATCAGCGCGAGCGGGAGGGCCGCAGATACGCAGTATTTT. The chain uses TRBV10-3 and TRBJ2-3, with 10 bases matching TRBD2. The ends lost 6 bases at V and 4 bases at J; junction bases unmatched: 7. The CDR3 runs to 15 residues. Germline assignment: CDR1 ENHRY and CDR2 SYGVKD.

This clonotype has only a few counts. J is TRBJ2-3 and V is TRBV10-3; 11 nucleotides line up with TRBD2. After removal of 6 bases from V and 4 bases from J, the junction contained 9 bases not matched to a gene. The length of the CDR3 is 16 residues. Germline V gene sequence: CDR1 ENHRY, CDR2 SYGVKD. CDR3: CAIRESSGGAPDTQYF. In DNA, the CDR3 is TGTGCCATCAGGGAGAGTAGCGGGGGGGCCCCAGATACGCAGTATTTT.

The chain joins TRBV20-1 to TRBJ2-7; D is ambiguous. Looked up from germline, CDR1 is DFQATT and CDR2 is SNEGSKA (reference sequence). The CDR3 has 12 amino acids. With 2 bases removed from V and 3 bases from J, the gap between germline ends came to 8 bases. CDR3 DNA sequence: TGCAGTGCTAGAAGACCAGGCTACGAGCAGTACTTC. Translated: CSARRPGYEQYF.

This clonotype was observed at least ten times. The chain carries TRBV12-3 or TRBV12-4 and TRBJ2-5; 7 bases align to TRBD1. V was clipped by 4 bases and J by 5 bases; unmatched bases: 4. This CDR3 spans 13 amino acids. The CDR3 protein is CASSSTGAETQYF. CDR3 bases: TGTGCCAGCAGTTCAACAGGGGCCGAGACCCAGTACTTC.

The rearrangement links TRBV7-8 to TRBJ1-5; the D is unclear. CDR1 is SGHVS, CDR2 FQNEAQ, per germline. Deletions cut 4 bases from V and 11 bases from J, with 12 bases between. This CDR3 is 12 amino acids long. The CDR3 is CASSSDVVTQHF. CDR3 coding DNA: TGTGCCAGCAGCTCGGATGTCGTAACCCAGCATTTT.

This clonotype was observed a few times. This chain links TRBV28 with TRBJ2-7; the D is unclear. The V gene's germline CDR1 is MDHEN and CDR2 SYDVKM. This CDR3 spans 13 amino acids. V was cut by 4 bases and J by 2 bases, with 9 bases left in between. CDR3 nucleotide sequence: TGTGCCAGCAGTTCTCAGGACCCCTACGAGCAGTACGTC. Its translation: CASSSQDPYEQYV.

V gene TRBV5-5 combines with J gene TRBJ1-2; no clear D. V gave up 0 bases and J gave up 14 bases, with 20 bases separating them. The CDR3 has 14 amino acids. CDR1 and CDR2 (germline): SGHKS, YYEKEE (reference sequence). In DNA form, the CDR3 reads TGTGCCAGCAGCTTGGAGTGGGTGGGCAGAATGGATACCTTC. This encodes CASSLEWVGRMDTF.

This clonotype has more than one count but fewer than ten. J is TRBJ2-1 and V is TRBV6-2 or TRBV6-3, with TRBD2 matching 13 bases. V shed 5 bases and J 0 bases; nucleotides not matched to a gene: 16. The CDR3 is 21 amino acids. CDR1 is MNHEY and CDR2 is SVGEGT in the germline V gene. CDR3 DNA: TGTGCCAGCAGTCGGTTGACCCCACTAGCGGGAGGGTCGAGCTCCTACAATGAGCAGTTCTTC. Translating gives CASSRLTPLAGGSSSYNEQFF.

This clonotype was observed a handful of times. This sequence joins TRBV6-5 and TRBJ2-7; D gene ambiguous. The CDR3 extends over 16 amino acids. The germline gives CDR1 MNHEY, CDR2 SVGAGI. V was trimmed by 0 bases and J by 2 bases, leaving 14 bases between them. CDR3 in amino acids: CASSYSSGVGAYEQYV. CDR3 in DNA: TGTGCCAGCAGTTACTCGTCCGGTGTTGGGGCCTACGAGCAGTACGTC.

The V and J genes are TRBV20-1 and TRBJ2-5; a possible D gene is TRBD2 (5 bases). With 3 bases removed from V and 5 bases from J, the gap between germline ends came to 16 bases. In germline, CDR1 is DFQATT, CDR2 SNEGSKA (reference sequence). The CDR3 sequence is 14 residues long. CDR3 nucleotides: TGCAGTGCTAGTGTAAGCGGCAGAATGGAGACCCAGTACTTC. This sequence encodes CSASVSGRMETQYF.

The chain recombines TRBV4-2 with TRBJ1-2; D is unclear. Germline V lookup: CDR1 LGHNA, CDR2 YNFKEQ. V lost 0 bases and J 5 bases, leaving 10 bases between the germline ends. The CDR3 consists of 14 residues. The CDR3 region has the DNA TGTGCCAGCAGCCAAGAATATTCGGGGTATGGCTACACCTTC. Protein sequence: CASSQEYSGYGYTF.

This clonotype has more than one count but fewer than ten. This chain connects TRBV5-5 to TRBJ2-5, with 9 bases lining up with TRBD2. The CDR3 runs 18 residues. Germline CDR1 and CDR2: SGHKS and YYEKEE (reference sequence). Trimming cost V 5 bases and J 1 base; bases outside gene matches: 15. The CDR3 loop reads CASSIGSGGLLLQETQYF. The DNA for the CDR3 is TGTGCCAGCAGTATAGGTAGCGGGGGCCTTCTCCTCCAAGAGACCCAGTACTTC.

The genes are TRBV7-8 and TRBJ2-7, with a tentative D call TRBD2 (5 bases). There are 14 residues in the CDR3. CDR1 and CDR2 from the germline V gene are SGHVS and FQNEAQ. V was clipped by 5 bases and J by 3 bases, with 14 bases between them. The CDR3 reads CASSPIRGYYEQYF. The CDR3 bases are TGTGCCAGCAGCCCGATACGGGGTTACTACGAGCAGTACTTC.

This chain joins TRBV12-3 or TRBV12-4 and TRBJ1-2; D unclear. Trimming cost V 3 bases and J 8 bases, with 16 bases left between them. The CDR3 runs to 14 residues. CDR3 sequence reads: CASSFRRGLGGYTF. CDR3 sequence (DNA): TGTGCCAGCAGTTTCAGGAGAGGGCTGGGAGGCTACACCTTC.

This clonotype was counted between two and nine times. The chain recombines TRBV7-2 with TRBJ1-3; possible D gene TRBD1, 6 bases. Trimming stripped 4 bases from V and 3 bases from J, with 16 bases between. Germline V gives CDR1 SGHTA, CDR2 FQGNSA. The CDR3 has 16 residues. CDR3 region: CASSSGPGASGNTIYF. CDR3 nucleotide sequence: TGTGCCAGCAGCTCCGGACCAGGGGCAAGTGGAAACACCATATATTTT.

This clonotype was seen many times. The chain carries TRBV7-2 and TRBJ1-4, with 8 bases aligning to TRBD1. This CDR3 comprises 12 residues. Germline values: CDR1 SGHTA, CDR2 FQGNSA. The V segment lost 1 base and the J segment 13 bases; nucleotides outside the gene matches: 2. CDR3 sequence: CASSLETGALFF. The CDR3 DNA sequence: TGTGCCAGCAGCTTAGAGACAGGGGCACTGTTTTTT.

This clonotype occurred many times. This rearrangement joins TRBV27 to TRBJ2-1, with D unresolved. Trimming removed 6 bases from V and 4 bases from J, with 10 bases in between. The V gene's germline CDR1 is MNHEY and CDR2 SMNVEV (reference sequence). There are 13 residues in the CDR3. The CDR3 is CASSLPPYNEQFF. In DNA form, the CDR3 reads TGTGCCAGCAGCTTACCGCCGTACAATGAGCAGTTCTTC.